Sequencing of this TCR beta chain was carried out in a study of Ad26.COV2.S vaccination and SARS-CoV-2 variants. The CDR3 sequence is 16 residues long. In germline, CDR1 is WSHSY, CDR2 SAAADI. V dropped 5 bases and J dropped 6 bases, with 22 bases sitting between them. Data came from immunoSEQ multiplex PCR; TCRdb stores just in-frame clones and leaves some out. The sample lists some 640,000 clones; more than 80% were seen once. As to treatment: about 20 received Ad26.COV2.S at low or high dose, single or two shots; several received placebo; per-sample allocation not given. Following the first vaccine or placebo injection, samples were taken on day 63. Vaccination used an Ad26 vector expressing Wuhan-strain SARS-CoV-2 spike.

The sample in question was peripheral blood, obtained in a trial of Ad26.COV2.S vaccine versus placebo. The V gene is TRBV10-2, the J gene TRBJ1-1; D is unclear. This sequence was found in a person between 18 and 60 years old who received the Ad26.COV2.S COVID-19 vaccine or a placebo. CDR3 DNA: TGCGCCAGCAGTCGAGCCCCCGGATCGTTGAAAGCTGAAGCTTTCTTT. This translates into CASSRAPGSLKAEAFF.